The present T cell receptor beta chain was sequenced within a study of CD8 T cells in Susac syndrome. Bulk CD8+ and CD4+ cells came from magnetic negative isolation; CD8+ TEMRA by FACS. RNA in amounts of roughly 0.5 to 1 ug was reverse transcribed with random hexamers. Amplification of the TCR beta CDR3 was carried out by immunoSEQ multiplex PCR, which spanned a total of 54 Vbeta and 13 Jbeta segments. TCRdb processed the immunoSEQ multiplex PCR reads anew with MiXCR; each CDR3 protein has one entry. The sample lists around 300,000 distinct CDR3 sequences, about 92% occurring once. Study outcomes and limitations: The study's TCR sequencing and HLA analysis covered a relatively small number of individuals, and the study acknowledged this.

A note on this clonotype: Its target is not known.

The sequencing sample was made of CD4+ T cells from PBMCs. The sequence derives from a human donor with multiple sclerosis.

CDR3 sequence (DNA): TGTGCCACCTCAACCACTCCATATCAAGAGACCCAGTACTTC. This codes for CATSTTPYQETQYF. The chain combines TRBV5-6 with TRBJ2-5; D not certain. Germline V lookup: CDR1 SGHDT, CDR2 YYEEEE. With 9 bases removed from V and 2 bases from J, the gap between germline ends came to 17 bases. This CDR3 has 14 amino acids.